What follows describes a single T cell receptor (beta chain). Its antigen is not known. This table comes from immunoSEQ multiplex PCR, and its TCRdb copy is limited to in-frame clones, with some not included. Here the sample spans over 150,000 clones, approximately 90% being singletons. The data were obtained in a study of T cell responses to AZD1222 COVID-19 vaccine. For the study at large: Second doses that came at about 4 or about 12 weeks were put together.

The junction had 3 bases not matched to a gene; V was cut back by 4 bases and J by 5 bases. The CDR3 has 15 amino acids. Germline CDR1 is LGHNA and CDR2 is YNFKEQ. Study-wide findings and caveats: Repertoire sampling occurred only after the peak T cell response. Spike-specific TCR breadth and depth went up after people got two AZD1222 doses.

The sequence came from an adult in good health. This chain uses TRBV4-2 with TRBJ2-1; 12 bases match TRBD1. Material: peripheral blood, obtained on day 0 of AZD1222 vaccination. The CDR3, as DNA: TGTGCCAGCAGCCTTCGGGACAGGGGGCACAATGAGCAGTTCTTC. It is translated as CASSLRDRGHNEQFF.